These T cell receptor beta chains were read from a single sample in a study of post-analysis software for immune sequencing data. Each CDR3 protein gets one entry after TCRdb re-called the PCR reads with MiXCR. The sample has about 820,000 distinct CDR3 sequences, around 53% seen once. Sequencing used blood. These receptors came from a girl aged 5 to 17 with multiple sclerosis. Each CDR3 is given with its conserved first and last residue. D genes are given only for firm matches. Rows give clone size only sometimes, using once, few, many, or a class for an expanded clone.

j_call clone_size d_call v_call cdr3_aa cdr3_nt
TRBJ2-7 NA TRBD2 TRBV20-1 CSARQSGAVGEQYF TGCAGTGCTAGACAAAGCGGGGCTGTAGGAGAGCAGTACTTC
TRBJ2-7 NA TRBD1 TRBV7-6 CASSVDRDYEQYF TGTGCCAGCAGCGTCGACAGGGATTACGAGCAGTACTTC
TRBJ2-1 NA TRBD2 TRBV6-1 CASSGLAGVRYNEQFF TGTGCCAGCAGTGGGTTAGCGGGAGTGAGATACAATGAGCAGTTCTTC
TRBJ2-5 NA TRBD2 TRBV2 CASSAGSGGQETQYF TGTGCCAGCAGTGCTGGTAGCGGGGGTCAAGAGACCCAGTACTTC
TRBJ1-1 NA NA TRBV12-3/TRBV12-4 CASSQKTGPAILNTEAFF TGTGCCAGCAGCCAAAAGACAGGACCAGCAATCCTGAACACTGAAGCTTTCTTT
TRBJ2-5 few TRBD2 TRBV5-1 CASSLGGSSETQYF TGCGCCAGCAGCCTCGGGGGGAGTAGCGAGACCCAGTACTTC
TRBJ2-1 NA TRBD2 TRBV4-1 CASSPIAGGSYNEQFF TGCGCCAGCAGCCCCATAGCGGGGGGGTCCTACAATGAGCAGTTCTTC
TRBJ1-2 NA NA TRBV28 CASSQHPPSRSGNYGYTF TGTGCCAGCAGCCAGCATCCCCCCTCCAGGTCTGGAAACTATGGCTACACCTTC
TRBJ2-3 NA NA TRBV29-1 CSERGLAEGATDTQYF TGCAGCGAAAGGGGGCTAGCGGAGGGAGCCACAGATACGCAGTATTTT
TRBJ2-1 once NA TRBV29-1 CSVEDLKAGPNNEQFF TGCAGCGTTGAAGATCTAAAAGCGGGCCCGAACAATGAGCAGTTCTTC
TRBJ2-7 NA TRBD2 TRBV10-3 CALSSGGAPYEQYF TGTGCCCTTTCCAGCGGGGGGGCCCCCTACGAGCAGTACTTC
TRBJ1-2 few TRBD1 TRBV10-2 CASSGTDRGGYTF TGCGCCAGCAGTGGAACCGACAGGGGCGGCTACACCTTC
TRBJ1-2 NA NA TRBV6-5 CASSHGGYGCTF TGTGCCAGCAGCCATGGGGGCTATGGCTGCACCTTC